This entry lists 18 T cell receptor beta chains sequenced from one sample in a study of T cells after yellow fever vaccination. TCRdb reprocessed the 5' RACE reads with MiXCR, giving one entry per CDR3 protein. The sample contains 250,000 or so distinct CDR3 sequences, 3.6% of which appear only once. This material consisted of PBMCs, taken 15 days after the yellow fever booster vaccination. The receptors stem from a man between 18 and 29 years old who received the YFV17D yellow fever vaccine.

The chain links TRBV6-5 to TRBJ2-7; perhaps TRBD2 as D (5 bases). The germline gives CDR1 MNHEY, CDR2 SVGAGI. The CDR3 contains 14 residues. The V end was cut by 0 bases, the J end by 3 bases, with 9 bases between. CDR3 bases: TGTGCCAGCAGTTACTCCGGGGAAAACTACGAGCAGTACTTC. As protein: CASSYSGENYEQYF.

This clonotype was seen many times. This chain connects TRBV6-2 or TRBV6-3 to TRBJ2-1; 13 bases line up with TRBD2. V trimming: 6 bases; J trimming: 7 bases; junction bases outside the gene matches: 18. The CDR3 covers 19 residues. CDR1 MNHEY and CDR2 SVGEGT come from the germline V gene. CDR3 in amino acids: CASRPGQGRSGLAGNEQFF. CDR3 coding DNA: TGTGCCAGCAGACCGGGACAGGGGCGCTCGGGACTAGCGGGGAATGAGCAGTTCTTC.

This clonotype was observed many times. The chain combines TRBV7-2 with TRBJ1-5; 7 nucleotides line up with TRBD1. Looked up from germline, CDR1 is SGHTA and CDR2 is FQGNSA. This CDR3 spans 15 amino acids. The ends lost 1 base at V and 7 bases at J; junction bases unmatched: 7. The CDR3 nucleotides read TGTGCCAGCAGCTTAGGAGGACAGGCACGACAGCCCCAGCATTTT. Protein: CASSLGGQARQPQHF.

This clonotype was seen only a few times. The chain recombines TRBV6-2 or TRBV6-3 with TRBJ2-5, with a tentative D call TRBD2 (6 bases). V was clipped by 6 bases and J by 5 bases, with 13 bases between them. The CDR3 spans 13 residues. Germline loops: CDR1 MNHEY, CDR2 SVGEGT. The CDR3 loop is CASSGTVKETQYF. As DNA, the CDR3 is TGTGCCAGCAGCGGGACTGTCAAGGAGACCCAGTACTTC.

There are a few counts of this clonotype. J is TRBJ1-2 and V is TRBV19; D possibly corresponds to TRBD1 (5 bases). Trimming pared 5 bases from V and 5 bases from J, leaving 15 bases between. This CDR3 is 14 amino acids long. Germline CDR1 LNHDA, CDR2 SQIVND (reference sequence). The CDR3 region is CASSPLQGWYGYTF. CDR3 coding DNA: TGTGCCAGTAGTCCCCTGCAGGGCTGGTATGGCTACACCTTC.

The chain couples TRBV7-2 to TRBJ1-3, with TRBD1 matching over 9 bases. Germline V gives CDR1 SGHTA, CDR2 FQGNSA. The CDR3 runs 16 residues. V lost 5 bases and J lost 4; bases outside the gene matches: 9. The CDR3 reads CASSPGTGTLGNTIYF. DNA for the CDR3: TGTGCCAGCAGCCCGGGGACAGGGACGCTGGGAAACACCATATATTTT.

This clonotype was counted at least ten times. The J gene is TRBJ1-1, the V gene TRBV5-1; D is ambiguous. The V and J ends lost 2 bases and 7 bases respectively, with 12 bases between them. Germline assignment: CDR1 SGHRS and CDR2 YFSETQ. The CDR3 extends over 13 amino acids. The CDR3 DNA sequence: TGCGCCAGCAGCTTTGACGCAAGGTTTGAAGCTTTCTTT. Its protein is CASSFDARFEAFF.

The sample holds many counts of this clonotype. The rearrangement uses TRBV4-3 and TRBJ2-1; either TRBD1 or TRBD2 may fit D (5 bases each). CDR3 length: 15 amino acids. Per the germline V gene, CDR1 is LGHNA and CDR2 is YSLEER. The ends were cut back, 5 bases at V and 4 bases at J, with 15 bases in the middle. The CDR3 coding sequence is TGCGCCAGCAGCGGTGGGACGGCCCGATACAATGAGCAGTTCTTC. Its translation: CASSGGTARYNEQFF.

This clonotype was detected ten times or more. The genes are TRBV27 and TRBJ2-7; 7 bases line up with TRBD2. CDR3 size: 13 residues. Germline V gene lookup returns CDR1 MNHEY and CDR2 SMNVEV (reference sequence). J was trimmed by 6 bases and V by 4 bases; bases with no gene match: 6. The CDR3 region has the DNA TGTGCCAGCAGTTCCAGCGGGGAATTCGAGCAGTACTTC. Translation gives CASSSSGEFEQYF.

This clonotype was picked up many times. The chain carries TRBV5-1 and TRBJ2-5; D gene ambiguous. The V and J ends lost 4 bases and 0 bases respectively, with 10 bases between them. Germline V lookup: CDR1 SGHRS, CDR2 YFSETQ. The CDR3 totals 14 residues. CDR3 bases: TGCGCCAGCAGCCAGGACGGAAACCAAGAGACCCAGTACTTC. Translating it yields CASSQDGNQETQYF.

This clonotype was counted at least ten times. The genes are TRBV6-6 and TRBJ2-5; 8 bases agree with TRBD1. The V gene's germline CDR1 is MNHNY and CDR2 SVGAGI (reference sequence). V lost 6 bases to trimming and J lost 2 bases; unmatched junction nucleotides: 8. The CDR3 has 15 amino acids. The CDR3 sequence: CASSHRGALQETQYF. The CDR3, as DNA: TGTGCCAGCAGCCACAGGGGGGCCCTACAAGAGACCCAGTACTTC.

This clonotype was detected ten times or more. V gene TRBV7-2 combines with J gene TRBJ1-1; D ambiguous. V was shortened by 3 bases and J by 7 bases, with 12 bases between the two germline ends. From germline, CDR1 is SGHTA and CDR2 FQGNSA. This CDR3 comprises 13 residues. The CDR3 bases are TGTGCCAGCAGCTTCATGATGAAAAGTGAAGCTTTCTTT. It translates to CASSFMMKSEAFF.

This clonotype was observed at least ten times. The J gene is TRBJ2-7, the V gene TRBV5-6; D unresolved. Germline V lookup: CDR1 SGHDT, CDR2 YYEEEE. Deletions cut 0 bases from V and 0 bases from J, with 16 bases between. CDR3 length: 17 amino acids. The CDR3 region is CASSLVVFEATSYEQYF. CDR3 bases: TGTGCCAGCAGCTTGGTAGTTTTCGAGGCCACCTCCTACGAGCAGTACTTC.

This clonotype was seen at least ten times. The chain combines TRBV7-3 with TRBJ2-1; 8 nucleotides line up with TRBD2. CDR1 is SGHTA, CDR2 FQGTGA, per germline. The CDR3 runs to 15 residues. Losses at the gene ends were 5 bases for V and 12 bases for J; bases not matched to a gene: 15. CDR3 DNA: TGTGCCAGCAGCCCACGGGGTACGGGGGGGTCTCTGCAGTTCTTC. Translated, it gives CASSPRGTGGSLQFF.

Ten or more counts support this clonotype. The chain couples TRBV18 to TRBJ2-5; D tentatively reads TRBD1 or TRBD2 (5 bases each). Germline loops: CDR1 KGHSH, CDR2 LQKENI. Trimming cost V 3 bases and J 3 bases, with 11 bases left between them. The CDR3 extends over 14 amino acids. The DNA for the CDR3 is TGTGCCAGCTCACCTCCGGGACGGAAAGAGACCCAGTACTTC. Amino acids: CASSPPGRKETQYF.

This clonotype was observed at least ten times. The chain uses TRBV2 and TRBJ2-5; D is perhaps TRBD1 or TRBD2 (6 bases each). The CDR3 totals 12 residues. In germline, CDR1 is SNHLY, CDR2 FYNNEI. V lost 5 bases and J lost 10, with 14 bases in between. CDR3 sequence reads: CASSNPGGGQYF. The CDR3 nucleotides read TGTGCCAGCAGTAACCCCGGGGGCGGCCAGTACTTC.

This clonotype was found many times. The chain carries TRBV19 and TRBJ2-1; perhaps TRBD1 as D (6 bases). In germline, CDR1 is LNHDA, CDR2 SQIVND (reference sequence). CDR3 length: 11 residues. The ends were cut back, 6 bases at V and 8 bases at J, with 8 bases in the middle. As DNA, the CDR3 is TGTGCCAGTAGCCCAGGGGATGAGCAGTTCTTC. Translating gives CASSPGDEQFF.

This clonotype was seen repeatedly, ten times or more. The gene calls are TRBV4-3 and TRBJ2-3; a weak D match, TRBD2 (5 bases). V dropped 0 bases and J dropped 6 bases, with 16 bases sitting between them. Germline CDR1 LGHNA, CDR2 YSLEER. This CDR3 has 16 amino acids. CDR3 amino acids: CASSQDLSVGSDTQYF. CDR3 sequence (DNA): TGCGCCAGCAGCCAAGATCTATCCGTTGGGAGTGATACGCAGTATTTT.